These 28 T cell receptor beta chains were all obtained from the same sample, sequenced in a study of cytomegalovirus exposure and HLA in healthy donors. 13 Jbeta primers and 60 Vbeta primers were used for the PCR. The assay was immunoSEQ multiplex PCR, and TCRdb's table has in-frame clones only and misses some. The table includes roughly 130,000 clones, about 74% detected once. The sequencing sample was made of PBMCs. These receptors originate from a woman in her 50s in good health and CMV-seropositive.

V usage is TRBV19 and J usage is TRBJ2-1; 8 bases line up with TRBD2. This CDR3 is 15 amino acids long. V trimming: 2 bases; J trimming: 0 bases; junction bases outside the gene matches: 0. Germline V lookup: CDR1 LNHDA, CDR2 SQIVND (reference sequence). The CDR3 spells CASSIRGGSYNEQFF. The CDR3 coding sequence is TGTGCCAGTAGTATACGGGGGGGCTCCTACAATGAGCAGTTCTTC.

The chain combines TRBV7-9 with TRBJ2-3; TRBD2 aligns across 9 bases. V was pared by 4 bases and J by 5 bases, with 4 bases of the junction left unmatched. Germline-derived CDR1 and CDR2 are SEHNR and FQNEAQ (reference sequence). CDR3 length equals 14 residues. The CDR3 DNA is TGTGCCAGCAGCTCGACTAGCGGTGGAGATACGCAGTATTTT. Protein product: CASSSTSGGDTQYF. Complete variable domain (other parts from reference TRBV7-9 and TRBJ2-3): DTGVSQNPRHKITKRGQNVTFRCDPISEHNRLYWYRQTLGQGPEFLTYFQNEAQLEKSRLLSDRFSAERPKGSFSTLEIQRTEQGDSAMYLCASSSTSGGDTQYFGPGTRLTVL.

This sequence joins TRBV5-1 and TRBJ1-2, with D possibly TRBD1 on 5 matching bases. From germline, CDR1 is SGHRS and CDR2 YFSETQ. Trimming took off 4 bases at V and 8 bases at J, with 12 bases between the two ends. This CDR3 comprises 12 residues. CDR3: CASSLPGGGYTF. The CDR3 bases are TGCGCCAGCAGCCTACCGGGGGGAGGCTACACCTTC.

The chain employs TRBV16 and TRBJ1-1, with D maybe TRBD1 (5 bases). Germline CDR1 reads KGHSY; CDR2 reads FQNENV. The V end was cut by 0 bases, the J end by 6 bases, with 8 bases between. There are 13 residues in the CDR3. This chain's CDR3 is CASSQSPGAEAFF. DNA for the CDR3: TGTGCCAGCAGCCAATCTCCGGGGGCTGAAGCTTTCTTT.

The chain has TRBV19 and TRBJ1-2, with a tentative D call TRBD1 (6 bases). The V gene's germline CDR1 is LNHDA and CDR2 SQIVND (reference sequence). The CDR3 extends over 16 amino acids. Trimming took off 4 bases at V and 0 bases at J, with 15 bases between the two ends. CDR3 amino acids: CASSTQGWEANYGYTF. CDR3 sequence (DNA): TGTGCCAGTAGTACGCAGGGGTGGGAAGCTAACTATGGCTACACCTTC. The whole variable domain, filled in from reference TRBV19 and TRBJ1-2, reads DGGITQSPKYLFRKEGQNVTLSCEQNLNHDAMYWYRQDPGQGLRLIYYSQIVNDFQKGDIAEGYSVSREKKESFPLTVTSAQKNPTAFYLCASSTQGWEANYGYTFGSGTRLTVV.

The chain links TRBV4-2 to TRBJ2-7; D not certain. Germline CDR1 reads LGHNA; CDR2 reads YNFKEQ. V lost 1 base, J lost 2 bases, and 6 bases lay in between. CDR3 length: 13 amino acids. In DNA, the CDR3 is TGTGCCAGCAGCCAAGCTACCCCCTACGAGCAGTACTTC. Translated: CASSQATPYEQYF.

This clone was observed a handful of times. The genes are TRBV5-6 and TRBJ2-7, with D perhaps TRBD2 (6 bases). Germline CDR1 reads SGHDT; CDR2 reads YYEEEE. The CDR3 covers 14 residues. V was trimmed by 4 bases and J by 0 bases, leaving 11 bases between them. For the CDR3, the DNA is TGTGCCAGCAGCGCGCGGGGCTTCTCCTACGAGCAGTACTTC. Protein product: CASSARGFSYEQYF. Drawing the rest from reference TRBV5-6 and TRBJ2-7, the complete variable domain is DAGVTQSPTHLIKTRGQQVTLRCSPKSGHDTVSWYQQALGQGPQFIFQYYEEEERQRGNFPDRFSGHQFPNYSSELNVNALLLGDSALYLCASSARGFSYEQYFGPGTRLTVT.

In nucleotides, the CDR3 is TGCAGCGTTTTACCGGGGACAGATACGCAGTATTTT. As protein: CSVLPGTDTQYF. The chain is built from TRBV29-1 and TRBJ2-3, with D tentatively TRBD2 (5 bases). The V and J ends lost 5 bases and 3 bases respectively, with 9 bases between them. In germline, CDR1 is SQVTM, CDR2 ANQGSEA. The CDR3 extends over 12 amino acids.

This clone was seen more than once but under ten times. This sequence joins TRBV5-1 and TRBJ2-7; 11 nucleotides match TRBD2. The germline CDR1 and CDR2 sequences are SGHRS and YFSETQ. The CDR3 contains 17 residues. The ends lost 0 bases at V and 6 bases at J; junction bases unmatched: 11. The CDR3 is CASSLDSGGALRAEQYF. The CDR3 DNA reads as TGCGCCAGCAGCTTGGATAGCGGGGGGGCCTTACGAGCCGAGCAGTACTTC.

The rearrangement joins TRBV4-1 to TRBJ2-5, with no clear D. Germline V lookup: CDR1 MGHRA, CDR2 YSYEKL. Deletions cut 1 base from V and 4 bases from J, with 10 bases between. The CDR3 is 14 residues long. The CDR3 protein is CASSQAPGSETQYF. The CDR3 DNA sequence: TGCGCCAGCAGCCAAGCCCCCGGGTCAGAGACCCAGTACTTC.

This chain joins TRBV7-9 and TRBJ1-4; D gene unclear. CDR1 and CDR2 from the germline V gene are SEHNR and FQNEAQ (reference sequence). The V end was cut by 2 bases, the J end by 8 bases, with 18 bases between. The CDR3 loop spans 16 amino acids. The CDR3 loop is CASSLTVTGGQEKLFF. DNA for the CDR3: TGTGCCAGCAGCTTAACCGTTACGGGAGGGCAGGAAAAACTGTTTTTT.

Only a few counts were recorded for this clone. The CDR3 coding sequence is TGTGCCAGCAGCCCCGGGGGGCAATGGGACGAGCAGTACTTC. Translating gives CASSPGGQWDEQYF. The chain has TRBV16 and TRBJ2-7; TRBD2 is a possible D gene (7 bases). This CDR3 is 14 amino acids long. CDR1 and CDR2 from the germline V gene are KGHSY and FQNENV. V was cut by 4 bases and J by 5 bases, with 15 bases left in between.

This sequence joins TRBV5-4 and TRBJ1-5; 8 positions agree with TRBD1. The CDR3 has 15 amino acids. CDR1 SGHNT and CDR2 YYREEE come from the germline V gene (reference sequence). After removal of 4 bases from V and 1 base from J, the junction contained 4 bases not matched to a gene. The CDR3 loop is CASSLDRASNQPQHF. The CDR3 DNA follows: TGTGCCAGCAGCCTGGACAGGGCAAGCAATCAGCCCCAGCATTTT.

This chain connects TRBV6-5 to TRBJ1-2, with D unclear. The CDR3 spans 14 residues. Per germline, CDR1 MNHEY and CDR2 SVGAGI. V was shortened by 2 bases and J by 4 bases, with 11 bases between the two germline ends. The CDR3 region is CASSYDVYAYGYTF. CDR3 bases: TGTGCCAGCAGTTACGATGTCTATGCCTATGGCTACACCTTC.

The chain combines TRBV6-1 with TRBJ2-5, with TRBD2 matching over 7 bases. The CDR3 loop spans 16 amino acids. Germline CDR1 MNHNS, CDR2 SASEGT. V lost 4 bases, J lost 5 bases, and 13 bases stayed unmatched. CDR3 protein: CASSGGGASPRETQYF. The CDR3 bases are TGTGCCAGCAGTGGGGGGGGTGCTAGCCCGAGGGAGACCCAGTACTTC.

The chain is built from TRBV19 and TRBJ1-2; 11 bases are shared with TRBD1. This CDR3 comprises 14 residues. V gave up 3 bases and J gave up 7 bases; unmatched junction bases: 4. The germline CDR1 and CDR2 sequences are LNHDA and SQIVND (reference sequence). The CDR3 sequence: CASSMDRGRGGYTF. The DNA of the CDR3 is TGTGCCAGTAGTATGGACAGGGGGCGAGGTGGCTACACCTTC. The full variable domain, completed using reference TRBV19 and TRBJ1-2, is DGGITQSPKYLFRKEGQNVTLSCEQNLNHDAMYWYRQDPGQGLRLIYYSQIVNDFQKGDIAEGYSVSREKKESFPLTVTSAQKNPTAFYLCASSMDRGRGGYTFGSGTRLTVV.

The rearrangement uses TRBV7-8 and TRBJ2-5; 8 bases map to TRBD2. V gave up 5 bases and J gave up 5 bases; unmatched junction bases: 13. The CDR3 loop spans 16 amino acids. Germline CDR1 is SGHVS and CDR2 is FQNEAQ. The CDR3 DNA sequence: TGTGCCAGCAGCCCCGACGTGCGGGGGGAGGGGGAGACCCAGTACTTC. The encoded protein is CASSPDVRGEGETQYF.

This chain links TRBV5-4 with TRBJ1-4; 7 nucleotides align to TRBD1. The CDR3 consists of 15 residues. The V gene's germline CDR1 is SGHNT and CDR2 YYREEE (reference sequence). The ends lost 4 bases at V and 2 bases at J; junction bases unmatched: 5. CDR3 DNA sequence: TGTGCCAGCAGCGCTGACAGGGTGACTAATGAAAAACTGTTTTTT. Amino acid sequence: CASSADRVTNEKLFF.

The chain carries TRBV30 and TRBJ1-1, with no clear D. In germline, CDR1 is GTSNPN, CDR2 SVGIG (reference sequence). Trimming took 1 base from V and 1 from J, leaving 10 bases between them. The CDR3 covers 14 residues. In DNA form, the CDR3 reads TGTGCCTGGAGTGCCGGAGTTGCGAACACTGAAGCTTTCTTT. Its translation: CAWSAGVANTEAFF. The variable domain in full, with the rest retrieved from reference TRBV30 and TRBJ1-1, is SQTIHQWPATLVQPVGSPLSLECTVEGTSNPNLYWYRQAAGRGLQLLFYSVGIGQISSEVPQNLSASRPQDRQFILSSKKLLLSDSGFYLCAWSAGVANTEAFFGQGTRLTVV.

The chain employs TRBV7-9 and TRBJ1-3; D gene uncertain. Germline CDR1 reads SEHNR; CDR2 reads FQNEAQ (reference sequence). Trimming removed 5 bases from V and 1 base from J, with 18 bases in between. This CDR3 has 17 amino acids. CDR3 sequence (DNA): TGTGCCAGCAGCCCTCTCCGGGAGACCTTTTCTGGAAACACCATATATTTT. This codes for CASSPLRETFSGNTIYF.

Written as DNA, the CDR3 is TGTGCCTGGAGTGCCCCGAGGACAGGGAAGAGAGGCTACACCTTC. This gives the protein CAWSAPRTGKRGYTF. This chain connects TRBV30 to TRBJ1-2; 8 bases align to TRBD1. The germline V gene encodes CDR1 GTSNPN and CDR2 SVGIG (reference sequence). The length of the CDR3 is 15 residues. V shed 1 base and J 8 bases; nucleotides not matched to a gene: 12.

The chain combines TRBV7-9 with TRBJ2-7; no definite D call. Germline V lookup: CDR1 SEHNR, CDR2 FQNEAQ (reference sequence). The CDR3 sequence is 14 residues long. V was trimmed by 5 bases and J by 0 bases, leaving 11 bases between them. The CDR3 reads CASSEPGYSYEQYF. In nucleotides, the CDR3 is TGTGCCAGCAGCGAGCCAGGTTACTCCTACGAGCAGTACTTC. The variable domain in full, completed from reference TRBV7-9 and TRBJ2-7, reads DTGVSQNPRHKITKRGQNVTFRCDPISEHNRLYWYRQTLGQGPEFLTYFQNEAQLEKSRLLSDRFSAERPKGSFSTLEIQRTEQGDSAMYLCASSEPGYSYEQYFGPGTRLTVT.

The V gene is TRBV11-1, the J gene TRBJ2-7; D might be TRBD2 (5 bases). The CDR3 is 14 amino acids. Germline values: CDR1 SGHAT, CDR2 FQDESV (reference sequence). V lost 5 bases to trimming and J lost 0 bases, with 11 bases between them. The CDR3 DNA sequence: TGTGCCAGCAGCCTCTTCGGGAACTCCTACGAGCAGTACTTC. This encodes CASSLFGNSYEQYF.

The CDR3 DNA is TGTGCCAGTAGCATCGGGGTGGGGAGTGGCTATGGCTACACCTTC. Residues: CASSIGVGSGYGYTF. The chain recombines TRBV19 with TRBJ1-2; D unclear. Trimming cost V 6 bases and J 4 bases, with 18 bases left between them. Germline V gives CDR1 LNHDA, CDR2 SQIVND (reference sequence). The CDR3 sequence is 15 residues long.

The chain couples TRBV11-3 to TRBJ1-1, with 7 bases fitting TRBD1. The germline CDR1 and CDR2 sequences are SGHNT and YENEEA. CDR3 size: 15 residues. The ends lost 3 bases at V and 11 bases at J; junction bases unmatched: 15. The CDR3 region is CASSFMGEAYRGAFF. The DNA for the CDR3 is TGTGCCAGCAGCTTTATGGGGGAGGCCTACAGGGGTGCTTTCTTT.

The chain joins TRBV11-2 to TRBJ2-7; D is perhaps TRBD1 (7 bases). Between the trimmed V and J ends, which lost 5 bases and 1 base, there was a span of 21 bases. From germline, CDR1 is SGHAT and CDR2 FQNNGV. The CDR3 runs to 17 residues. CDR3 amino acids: CASSPFPTGTGSYEQYF. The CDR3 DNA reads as TGTGCCAGCAGCCCCTTCCCGACAGGGACTGGATCCTACGAGCAGTACTTC. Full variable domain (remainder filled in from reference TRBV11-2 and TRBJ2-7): EAGVAQSPRYKIIEKRQSVAFWCNPISGHATLYWYQQILGQGPKLLIQFQNNGVVDDSQLPKDRFSAERLKGVDSTLKIQPAKLEDSAVYLCASSPFPTGTGSYEQYFGPGTRLTVT.

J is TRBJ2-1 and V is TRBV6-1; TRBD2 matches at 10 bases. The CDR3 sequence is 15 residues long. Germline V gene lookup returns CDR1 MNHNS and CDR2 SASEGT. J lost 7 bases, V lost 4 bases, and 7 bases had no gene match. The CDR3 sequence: CASSGTSGYTNEQFF. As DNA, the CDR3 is TGTGCCAGCAGTGGGACTAGCGGATACACGAATGAGCAGTTCTTC.

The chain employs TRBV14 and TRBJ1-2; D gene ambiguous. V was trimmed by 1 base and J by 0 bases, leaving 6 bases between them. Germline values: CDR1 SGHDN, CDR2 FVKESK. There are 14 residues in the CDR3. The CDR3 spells CASSQGRANYGYTF. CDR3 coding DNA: TGTGCCAGCAGCCAAGGGAGGGCTAACTATGGCTACACCTTC. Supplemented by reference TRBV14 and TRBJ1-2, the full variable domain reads EAGVTQFPSHSVIEKGQTVTLRCDPISGHDNLYWYRRVMGKEIKFLLHFVKESKQDESGMPNNRFLAERTGGTYSTLKVQPAELEDSGVYFCASSQGRANYGYTFGSGTRLTVV.